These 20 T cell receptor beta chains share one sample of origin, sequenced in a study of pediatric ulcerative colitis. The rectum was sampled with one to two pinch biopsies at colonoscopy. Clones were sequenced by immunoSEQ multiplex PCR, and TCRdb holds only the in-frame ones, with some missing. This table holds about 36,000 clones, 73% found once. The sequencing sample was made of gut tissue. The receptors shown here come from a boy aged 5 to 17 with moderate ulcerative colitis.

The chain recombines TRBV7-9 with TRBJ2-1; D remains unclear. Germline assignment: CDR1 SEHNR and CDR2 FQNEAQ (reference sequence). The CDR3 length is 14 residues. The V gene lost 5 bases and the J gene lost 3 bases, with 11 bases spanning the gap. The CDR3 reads CASSLGPYYNEQFF. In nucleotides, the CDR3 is TGTGCCAGCAGCCTCGGCCCCTACTACAATGAGCAGTTCTTC.

CDR3 sequence reads: CASSLNENIQYF. As DNA, the CDR3 is TGTGCCAGCAGCCTGAATGAAAACATTCAGTACTTC. This chain links TRBV7-8 with TRBJ2-4, with D uncertain. The germline V and J ends were trimmed by 5 bases and 5 bases, with 7 bases remaining between them. The CDR3 runs to 12 residues. CDR1 is SGHVS and CDR2 is FQNEAQ in the germline V gene.

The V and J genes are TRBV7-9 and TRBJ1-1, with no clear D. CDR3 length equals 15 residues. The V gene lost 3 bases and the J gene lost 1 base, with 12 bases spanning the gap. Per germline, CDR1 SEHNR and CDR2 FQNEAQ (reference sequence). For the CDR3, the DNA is TGTGCCAGCAGCTTTGGTCTAGGAACGAACACTGAAGCTTTCTTT. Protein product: CASSFGLGTNTEAFF.

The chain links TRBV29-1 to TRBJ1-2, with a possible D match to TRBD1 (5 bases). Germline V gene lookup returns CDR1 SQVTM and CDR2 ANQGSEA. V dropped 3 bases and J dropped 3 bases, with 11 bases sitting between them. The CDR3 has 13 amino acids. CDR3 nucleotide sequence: TGCAGCGTTGATCGGGACCCCCACTATGGCTACACCTTC. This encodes CSVDRDPHYGYTF.

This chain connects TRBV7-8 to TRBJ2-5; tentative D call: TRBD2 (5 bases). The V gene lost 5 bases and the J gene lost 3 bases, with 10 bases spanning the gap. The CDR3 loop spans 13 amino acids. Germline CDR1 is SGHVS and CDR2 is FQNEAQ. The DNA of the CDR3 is TGTGCCAGCAGCCTGCGGGTAAAAGAGACCCAGTACTTC. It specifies CASSLRVKETQYF.

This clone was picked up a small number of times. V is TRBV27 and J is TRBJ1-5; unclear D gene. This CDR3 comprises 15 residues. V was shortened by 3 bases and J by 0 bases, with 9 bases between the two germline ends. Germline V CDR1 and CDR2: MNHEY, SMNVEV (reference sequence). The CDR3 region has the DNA TGTGCCAGCAGTTTGGGCAGTGCTAGCAATCAGCCCCAGCATTTT. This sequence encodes CASSLGSASNQPQHF.

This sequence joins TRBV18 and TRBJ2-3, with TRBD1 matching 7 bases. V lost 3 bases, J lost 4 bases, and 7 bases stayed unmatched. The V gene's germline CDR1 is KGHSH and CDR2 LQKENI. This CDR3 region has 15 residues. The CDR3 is CASSPMTGFADTQYF. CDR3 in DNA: TGTGCCAGCTCACCCATGACAGGGTTCGCAGATACGCAGTATTTT.

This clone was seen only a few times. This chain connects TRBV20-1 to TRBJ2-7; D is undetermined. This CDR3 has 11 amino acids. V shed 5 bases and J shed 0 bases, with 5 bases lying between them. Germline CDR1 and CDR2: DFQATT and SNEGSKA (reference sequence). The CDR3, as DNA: TGCAGTGCTGAAGTCTCCTACGAGCAGTACTTC. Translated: CSAEVSYEQYF.

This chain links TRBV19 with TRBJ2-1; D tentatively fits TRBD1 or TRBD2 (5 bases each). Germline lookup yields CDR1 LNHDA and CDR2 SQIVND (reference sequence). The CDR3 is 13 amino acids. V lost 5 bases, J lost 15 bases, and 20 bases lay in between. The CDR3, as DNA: TGTGCCAGTAGTCTCCCTTATGGGACGGAGTCGTTCTTC. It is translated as CASSLPYGTESFF.

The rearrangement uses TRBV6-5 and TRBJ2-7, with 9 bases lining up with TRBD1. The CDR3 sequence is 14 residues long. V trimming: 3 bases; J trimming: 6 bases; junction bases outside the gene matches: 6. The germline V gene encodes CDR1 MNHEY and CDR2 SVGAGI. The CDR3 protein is CASSYRDRVVEQYF. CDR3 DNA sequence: TGTGCCAGCAGTTATCGGGACAGGGTCGTCGAGCAGTACTTC.

In DNA, the CDR3 is TGTGCCAGCAGCTTAGCGAGACCCGGGACTAGCGGGGGGGATAACACCGGGGAGCTGTTTTTT. Encoded protein: CASSLARPGTSGGDNTGELFF. The V and J genes are TRBV7-2 and TRBJ2-2; the match to TRBD2 covers 16 bases. Unmatched junction bases numbered 9, after V lost 0 bases and J lost 2 bases. This CDR3 comprises 21 residues. Germline-derived CDR1 and CDR2 are SGHTA and FQGNSA. Full variable domain (rest looked up from reference TRBV7-2 and TRBJ2-2): GAGVSQSPSNKVTEKGKDVELRCDPISGHTALYWYRQSLGQGLEFLIYFQGNSAPDKSGLPSDRFSAERTGGSVSTLTIQRTQQEDSAVYLCASSLARPGTSGGDNTGELFFGEGSRLTVL.

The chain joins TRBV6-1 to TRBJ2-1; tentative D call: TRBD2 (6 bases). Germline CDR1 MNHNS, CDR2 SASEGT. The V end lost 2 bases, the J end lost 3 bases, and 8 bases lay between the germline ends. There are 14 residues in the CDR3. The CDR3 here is CASSEWGDYNEQFF. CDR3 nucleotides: TGTGCCAGCAGTGAATGGGGGGACTACAATGAGCAGTTCTTC.

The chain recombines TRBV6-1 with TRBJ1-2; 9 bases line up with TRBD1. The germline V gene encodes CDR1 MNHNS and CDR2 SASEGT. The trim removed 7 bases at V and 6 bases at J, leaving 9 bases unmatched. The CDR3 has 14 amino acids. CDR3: CASTPWTGVNGYTF. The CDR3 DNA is TGTGCCAGCACTCCTTGGACAGGGGTGAATGGCTACACCTTC.

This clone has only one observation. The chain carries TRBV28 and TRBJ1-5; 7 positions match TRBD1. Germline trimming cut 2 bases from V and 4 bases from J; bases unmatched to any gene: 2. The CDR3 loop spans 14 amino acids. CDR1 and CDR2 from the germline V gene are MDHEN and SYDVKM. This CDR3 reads CASSLHRGNQPQHF. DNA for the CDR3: TGTGCCAGCAGTTTACACAGGGGTAATCAGCCCCAGCATTTT.

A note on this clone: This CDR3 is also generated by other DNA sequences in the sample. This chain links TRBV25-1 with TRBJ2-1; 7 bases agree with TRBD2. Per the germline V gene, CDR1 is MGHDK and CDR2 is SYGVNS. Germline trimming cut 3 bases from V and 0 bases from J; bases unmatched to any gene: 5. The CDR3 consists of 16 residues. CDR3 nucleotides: TGTGCCAGCAGTGATTTTGGCGGGAGCTCCTACAATGAGCAGTTCTTC. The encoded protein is CASSDFGGSSYNEQFF.

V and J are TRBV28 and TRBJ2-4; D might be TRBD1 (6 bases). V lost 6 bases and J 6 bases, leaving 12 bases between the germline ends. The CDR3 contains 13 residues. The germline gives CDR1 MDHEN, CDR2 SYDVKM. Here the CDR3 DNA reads TGTGCCAGCAGCTTCCCAGGGGTAAACATTCAGTACTTC. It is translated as CASSFPGVNIQYF.

This chain's CDR3 is CASSGGRLYEQYF. DNA for the CDR3: TGTGCCAGCAGCGGGGGACGGCTATACGAGCAGTACTTC. This sequence joins TRBV5-6 and TRBJ2-7, with D perhaps being TRBD1 or TRBD2 (5 bases each). This CDR3 is built from 13 residues. Germline lookup yields CDR1 SGHDT and CDR2 YYEEEE. V gave up 4 bases and J gave up 4 bases, with 12 bases separating them.

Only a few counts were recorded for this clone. The CDR3 DNA reads as TGTGCCAGTAGTAGCCCGAACAGGGTTTTTTATGGCTACACCTTC. Protein: CASSSPNRVFYGYTF. The rearrangement uses TRBV19 and TRBJ1-2; possibly TRBD1 for D (6 bases). Trimming took off 4 bases at V and 5 bases at J, with 17 bases between the two ends. The CDR3 contains 15 residues. Germline lookup yields CDR1 LNHDA and CDR2 SQIVND (reference sequence).

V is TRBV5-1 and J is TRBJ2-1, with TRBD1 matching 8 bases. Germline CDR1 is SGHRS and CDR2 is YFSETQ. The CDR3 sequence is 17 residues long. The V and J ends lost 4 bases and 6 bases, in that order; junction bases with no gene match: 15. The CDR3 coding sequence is TGCGCCAGCAGCCTCCAAAGGACAGGGTGGGCCCTCAATGAGCAGTTCTTC. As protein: CASSLQRTGWALNEQFF.

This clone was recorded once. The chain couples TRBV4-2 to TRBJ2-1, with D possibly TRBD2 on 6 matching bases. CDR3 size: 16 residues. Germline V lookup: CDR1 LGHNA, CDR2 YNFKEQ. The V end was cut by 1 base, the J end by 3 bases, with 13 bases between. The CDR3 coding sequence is TGTGCCAGCAGCCAAGTGGCGACTAGTAACTACAATGAGCAGTTCTTC. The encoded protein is CASSQVATSNYNEQFF.